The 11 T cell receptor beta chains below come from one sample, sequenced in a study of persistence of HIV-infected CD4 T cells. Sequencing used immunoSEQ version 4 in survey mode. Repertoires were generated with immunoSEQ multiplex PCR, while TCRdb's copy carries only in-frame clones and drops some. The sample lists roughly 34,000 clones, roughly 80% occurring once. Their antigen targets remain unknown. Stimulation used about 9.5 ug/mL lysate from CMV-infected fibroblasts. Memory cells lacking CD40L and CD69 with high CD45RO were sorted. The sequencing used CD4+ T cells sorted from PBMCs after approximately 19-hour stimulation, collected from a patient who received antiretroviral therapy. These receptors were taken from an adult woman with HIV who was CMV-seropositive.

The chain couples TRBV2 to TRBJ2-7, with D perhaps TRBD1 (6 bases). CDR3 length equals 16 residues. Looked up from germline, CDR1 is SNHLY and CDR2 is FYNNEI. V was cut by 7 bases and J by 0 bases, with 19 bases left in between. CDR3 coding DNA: TGTGCCAGCACTAGTAGAGGGGACACTCGCTCCTACGAGCAGTACTTC. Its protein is CASTSRGDTRSYEQYF. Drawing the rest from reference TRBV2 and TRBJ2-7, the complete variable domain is EPEVTQTPSHQVTQMGQEVILRCVPISNHLYFYWYRQILGQKVEFLVSFYNNEISEKSEIFDDQFSVERPDGSNFTLKIRSTKLEDSAMYFCASTSRGDTRSYEQYFGPGTRLTVT.

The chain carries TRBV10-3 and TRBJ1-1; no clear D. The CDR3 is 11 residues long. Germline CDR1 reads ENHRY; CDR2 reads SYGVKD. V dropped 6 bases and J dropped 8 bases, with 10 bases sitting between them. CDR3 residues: CAIRAVSEAFF. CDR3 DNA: TGTGCCATCAGGGCAGTATCCGAAGCTTTCTTT.

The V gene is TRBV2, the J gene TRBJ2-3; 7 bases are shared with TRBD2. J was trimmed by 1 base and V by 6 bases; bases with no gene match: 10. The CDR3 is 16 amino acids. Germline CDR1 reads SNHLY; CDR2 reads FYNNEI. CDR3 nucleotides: TGTGCCAGCAGCGTCGGGACTAACCGACGCACAGATACGCAGTATTTT. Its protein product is CASSVGTNRRTDTQYF.

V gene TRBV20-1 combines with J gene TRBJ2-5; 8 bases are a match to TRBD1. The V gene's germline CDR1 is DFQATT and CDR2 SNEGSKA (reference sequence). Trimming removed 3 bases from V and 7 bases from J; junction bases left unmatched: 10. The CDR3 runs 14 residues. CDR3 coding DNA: TGCAGTGCTAGTCTGACAGGGGATTTACTGACCCAGTACTTC. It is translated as CSASLTGDLLTQYF.

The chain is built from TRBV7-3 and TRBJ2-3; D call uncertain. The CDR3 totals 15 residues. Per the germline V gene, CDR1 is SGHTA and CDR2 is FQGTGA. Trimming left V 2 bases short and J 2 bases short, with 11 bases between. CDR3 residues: CASSLGLGNTDTQYF. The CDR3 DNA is TGTGCCAGCAGCTTAGGCCTTGGGAACACAGATACGCAGTATTTT. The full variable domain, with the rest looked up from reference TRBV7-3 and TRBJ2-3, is GAGVSQTPSNKVTEKGKYVELRCDPISGHTALYWYRQSLGQGPEFLIYFQGTGAADDSGLPNDRFFAVRPEGSVSTLKIQRTERGDSAVYLCASSLGLGNTDTQYFGPGTRLTVL.

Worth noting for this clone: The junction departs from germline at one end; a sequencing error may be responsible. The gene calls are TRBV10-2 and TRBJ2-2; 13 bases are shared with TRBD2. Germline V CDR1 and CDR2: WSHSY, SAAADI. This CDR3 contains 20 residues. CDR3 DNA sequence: TGCACCAGCAGTGAGCACCCGGGACTAGCGGGATCAGGGGGCACCGGGGAGCTGTTTTTT. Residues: CTSSEHPGLAGSGGTGELFF.

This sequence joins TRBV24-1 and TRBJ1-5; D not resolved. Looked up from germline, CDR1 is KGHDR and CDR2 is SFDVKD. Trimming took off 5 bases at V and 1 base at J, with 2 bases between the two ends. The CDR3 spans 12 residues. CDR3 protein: CATSASNQPQHF. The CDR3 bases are TGTGCCACCAGTGCGAGCAATCAGCCCCAGCATTTT.

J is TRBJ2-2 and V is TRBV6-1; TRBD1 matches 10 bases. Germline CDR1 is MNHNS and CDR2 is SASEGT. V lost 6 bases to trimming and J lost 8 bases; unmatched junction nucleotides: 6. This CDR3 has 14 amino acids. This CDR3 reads CASRRDRGRGELFF. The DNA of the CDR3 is TGTGCCAGCAGGAGGGACAGGGGTAGGGGGGAGCTGTTTTTT.

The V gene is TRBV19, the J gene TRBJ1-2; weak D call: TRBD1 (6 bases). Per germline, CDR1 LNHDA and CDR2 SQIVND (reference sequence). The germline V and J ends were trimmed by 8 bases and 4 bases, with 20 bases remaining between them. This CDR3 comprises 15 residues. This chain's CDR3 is CASLKQGAGGYGYTF. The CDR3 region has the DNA TGTGCCAGTCTCAAACAGGGCGCCGGAGGCTATGGCTACACCTTC. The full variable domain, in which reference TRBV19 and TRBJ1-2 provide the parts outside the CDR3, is DGGITQSPKYLFRKEGQNVTLSCEQNLNHDAMYWYRQDPGQGLRLIYYSQIVNDFQKGDIAEGYSVSREKKESFPLTVTSAQKNPTAFYLCASLKQGAGGYGYTFGSGTRLTVV.

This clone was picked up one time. This chain's CDR3 is CASSRDNEQYF. The CDR3 DNA reads as TGTGCCAGCAGCAGGGACAACGAGCAGTACTTC. The chain joins TRBV6-5 to TRBJ2-7; a weak D match, TRBD1 (6 bases). The CDR3 extends over 11 amino acids. From germline, CDR1 is MNHEY and CDR2 SVGAGI. Trimming took off 6 bases at V and 5 bases at J, with 8 bases between the two ends.

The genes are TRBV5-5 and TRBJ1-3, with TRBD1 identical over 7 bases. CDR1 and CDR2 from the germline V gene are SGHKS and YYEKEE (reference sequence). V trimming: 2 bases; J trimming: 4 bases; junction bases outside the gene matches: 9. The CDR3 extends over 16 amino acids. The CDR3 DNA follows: TGTGCCAGCAGCTTCCAGGAGGGGGCTTACGGAAACACCATATATTTT. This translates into CASSFQEGAYGNTIYF.